The rows below give T cell receptor beta chains drawn from one sample of a study of blood T cell repertoires in COVID-19. The table came from immunoSEQ multiplex PCR; TCRdb's copy has only in-frame clones and leaves some out. This table has approximately 400,000 clones, 88% appearing once. The sample consisted of PBMCs or T cells enriched from blood (not recorded which). The receptors shown here come from a woman between 18 and 29 years old who had recovered from COVID-19. Both conserved end residues are part of each CDR3. The size field is filled for only some rows; it gives once, few, many or a size class.

v_call	clone_size	cdr3_aa
TRBV10-3	.	CATSPDTANTEAFF
TRBV3-1/TRBV3-2	.	CASSQEGGAGKLFF
TRBV6-5	.	CASRGSYSNQPQHF
TRBV6-1	.	CASSEIGHKGNTIYF
TRBV10-3	.	CATQGSQETQYF
TRBV6-5	.	CASSRGAEAFF
TRBV9	.	CASSVDQGSSGYTF
TRBV5-6	.	CASSYSDSPTISYEQYF
TRBV7-8	.	CASSFSTGDEKLFF
TRBV19	.	CASSPDRMGSPLHF
TRBV19	.	CASTHLRGWDYGYTF
TRBV4-1	.	CASSQAGWRGRDNEQFF
TRBV19	few	CASSRQYRGSDTEAFF
TRBV18	.	CASSRDRVLNQPQHF
TRBV7-9	.	CASSPWTGGNANYGYTF
TRBV27	.	CASSLLGQEGNQPQHF
TRBV7-2	.	CASRGQVPEAFF
TRBV5-4	.	CASSVGLRELFF
TRBV9	.	CASSDQGLENNEQFF
TRBV25-1	few	CASSGPGQGAQDGYGYTF
TRBV19	.	CASTRTENTEAFF
TRBV7-6	.	CASSLESDRGHNEQFF
TRBV30	.	CAWSVGGSYEKLFF
TRBV3-1/TRBV3-2	.	CASSLRLGVGNTIYF
TRBV7-3	.	CASSFADQETQYF
TRBV18	.	CASSPPGQGGEQYF
TRBV3-1/TRBV3-2	.	CASSQANWDRGRGEAFF
TRBV7-8	.	CASSLGPRGIKNIQYF
TRBV21-1	.	CASSHHRFNRDILSYNSPLHF